This TCR beta chain is from a study of graft-versus-host responses after intestinal transplantation. As for the study in general: All recipients were transplanted with multivisceral, liver-intestinal, or isolated intestinal grafts. Following induction with anti-thymocyte globulin, all recipients were given tacrolimus and steroids for two to three years. Study-wide results and limits: In patients with graft-donor T cell macrochimerism, allograft graft-versus-host to host-versus-graft clonal ratios were high. GvH clones detected in recipient marrow included some appearing first in ileum or blood.

As to this clone: The target antigen is unknown.

Profiling relied on immunoSEQ multiplex PCR, and the TCRdb table lists in-frame clones only, not all of them. Of tens of thousands of clones in the sample, roughly nine tenths are singletons; the top ten hold roughly 0.31%. This specimen consisted of unstimulated CD4+ T cells sorted from spleen or lymph node cells, obtained before intestinal transplant. The clonotype comes from a human donor who received an intestinal transplant.

The CDR3 bases are TGTGCCAGCAGTGGGATGACAGGGTACAATGAGCAGTTCTTC. Protein product: CASSGMTGYNEQFF. The rearrangement joins TRBV6-5 to TRBJ2-1; TRBD1 aligns across 7 bases. Unmatched junction bases numbered 5, after V lost 5 bases and J lost 4 bases. Per germline, CDR1 MNHEY and CDR2 SVGAGI. The CDR3 runs 14 residues.